The clone carrying this T cell receptor (beta chain) was seen once. Antigen unknown. These data belong to a study of OX40 agonist ivuxolimab in advanced cancers. The overall study: Prior therapy, whether anti-PD-1, anti-PD-L1 or anti-CTLA-4, was allowed, and 40% had some. Study observations and caveats: Nonresponders included some who also had low normalized T-cell clonal expansion.

Unmatched junction bases numbered 12, after V lost 4 bases and J lost 1 base. This CDR3 contains 17 residues. Germline CDR1 is SGHDT and CDR2 is YYEEEE. The data were produced by immunoSEQ multiplex PCR, yet TCRdb's version contains in-frame clones alone and is incomplete. There are some 62,000 clones in the sample; approximately 90% occur only once, and approximately 11% lies in the top ten. The sequencing here drew on CD4+ or CD8+ T cells sorted from blood, taken in a trial of the OX40 agonist ivuxolimab. This TCR came from an adult with an advanced solid tumor such as melanoma, head and neck, liver or kidney cancer. This chain connects TRBV5-6 to TRBJ2-3, with 7 positions matching TRBD1. CDR3 region: CASSLFRQGSRTDTQYF. The CDR3 DNA reads TGTGCCAGCAGCCTATTTAGACAGGGATCTCGCACAGATACGCAGTATTTT.